The 26 T cell receptor beta chains below were found in one sample sequenced in a study of neurological immune-mediated disorders. TCRdb itself ran the 5' RACE reads through MiXCR, one entry per CDR3 protein. Found here are tens of thousands of distinct CDR3 sequences, around 3.5% of them singletons; the top ten hold 5.5% to 7.5%. Sequenced material: PBMCs. The receptors were sampled from a man between 60 and 75 years old with multiple sclerosis.

This CDR3 is CSASGRRVKTQYF. The CDR3, as DNA: TGCAGTGCTAGCGGGAGAAGAGTAAAGACCCAGTACTTC. The chain combines TRBV20-1 with TRBJ2-5; perhaps TRBD2 as D (6 bases). Germline V lookup: CDR1 DFQATT, CDR2 SNEGSKA (reference sequence). Trimming cost V 3 bases and J 6 bases, with 14 bases left between them. CDR3 size: 13 residues.

Many counts were recorded for this clonotype. The chain is built from TRBV29-1 and TRBJ1-1; D gene unclear. Trimming took off 4 bases at V and 6 bases at J, with 12 bases between the two ends. In germline, CDR1 is SQVTM, CDR2 ANQGSEA. This CDR3 is 12 amino acids long. Written as DNA, the CDR3 is TGCAGCGTTGTGAAGGGAGACCCTGAAGCTTTCTTT. Protein: CSVVKGDPEAFF.

There are many counts of this clonotype. CDR3 amino acids: CASSYSNGLNTEAFF. Here the CDR3 DNA reads TGTGCCAGCAGTTACTCGAACGGATTGAACACTGAAGCTTTCTTT. This rearrangement joins TRBV6-5 to TRBJ1-1, with no clear D. The CDR3 loop spans 15 amino acids. The germline V gene has CDR1 MNHEY and CDR2 SVGAGI. The V gene lost 0 bases and the J gene lost 0 bases, with 8 bases spanning the gap.

A word on this clonotype: Just one base apart from a much larger clone, this may be a read error. This rearrangement joins TRBV20-1 to TRBJ1-1, with D possibly matching TRBD1 (5 bases). The V gene's germline CDR1 is DFQATT and CDR2 SNEGSKA (reference sequence). V was cut by 7 bases and J by 1 base, with 10 bases left in between. This CDR3 is 12 amino acids long. CDR3 protein: CSDRRGNTEAFF. The CDR3 nucleotides are TGCAGTGATAGGAGGGGGAACACTGAAGCTTTCTTT.

This clonotype has a handful of counts. The chain recombines TRBV5-1 with TRBJ1-4, with 8 bases identical to TRBD1. The CDR3 is made up of 14 amino acids. Germline V gives CDR1 SGHRS, CDR2 YFSETQ. Germline trimming cut 3 bases from V and 8 bases from J; bases unmatched to any gene: 6. The DNA for the CDR3 is TGCGCCAGCAGCTCCGGGACAGGCCGCGAAAAACTGTTTTTT. This codes for CASSSGTGREKLFF.

This clonotype was seen ten or more times. A junction end diverges from the germline sequence, so it may reflect a read error. This sequence joins TRBV20-1 and TRBJ2-3; possibly TRBD1 or TRBD2 for D (5 bases each). Looked up from germline, CDR1 is DFQATT and CDR2 is SNEGSKA (reference sequence). The CDR3 consists of 10 residues. The CDR3 nucleotides read TGCAGTGCTAGACTGGCTTCGGGGACCTTT. Its translation: CSARLASGTF.

This clonotype was counted at least ten times. The chain joins TRBV20-1 to TRBJ2-7; D may be TRBD2 (5 bases). Germline loops: CDR1 DFQATT, CDR2 SNEGSKA (reference sequence). This CDR3 region has 11 residues. The V end was cut by 2 bases, the J end by 5 bases, with 7 bases between. This CDR3 is CSARRGNEQYF. The CDR3 bases are TGCAGTGCTAGACGGGGAAACGAGCAGTACTTC.

This clonotype was observed a single time. V gene TRBV5-1 combines with J gene TRBJ2-5; tentatively, D is TRBD1 (5 bases). V lost 0 bases to trimming and J lost 5 bases, with 17 bases between them. The CDR3 spans 16 residues. Germline CDR1 reads SGHRS; CDR2 reads YFSETQ. CDR3 DNA sequence: TGCGCCAGCAGCTTGGTCCCAACAGGTGATTGGGAGACCCAGTACTTC. It specifies CASSLVPTGDWETQYF.

At least ten counts were recorded for this clonotype. The chain joins TRBV6-5 to TRBJ2-5; possible D gene TRBD1, 6 bases. Germline CDR1 reads MNHEY; CDR2 reads SVGAGI. The ends were cut back, 2 bases at V and 6 bases at J, with 19 bases in the middle. CDR3 size: 16 residues. The CDR3 here is CASSYGSGSQGKTQYF. CDR3 coding DNA: TGTGCCAGCAGTTACGGTTCGGGGTCCCAGGGGAAGACCCAGTACTTC.

This clonotype was counted ten times or more. The CDR3 here is CASTSGVSGEMNTGELFF. The CDR3, as DNA: TGTGCCAGCACCTCCGGGGTTAGCGGGGAGATGAACACCGGGGAGCTGTTTTTT. J is TRBJ2-2 and V is TRBV6-5; 8 bases map to TRBD2. Germline V CDR1 and CDR2: MNHEY, SVGAGI. The CDR3 totals 18 residues. V shed 7 bases, J shed 1 base, and the junction held 14 bases outside the gene matches.

Ten or more counts support this clonotype. This chain connects TRBV29-1 to TRBJ1-1; D ambiguous. The V end was cut by 0 bases, the J end by 8 bases, with 13 bases between. This CDR3 is built from 13 residues. Germline lookup yields CDR1 SQVTM and CDR2 ANQGSEA. CDR3: CSVEDAGPTEAFF. The CDR3 DNA is TGCAGCGTTGAAGATGCCGGGCCCACCGAAGCTTTCTTT.

This clonotype has a count of ten or more. This chain connects TRBV20-1 to TRBJ1-1; D unresolved. Germline assignment: CDR1 DFQATT and CDR2 SNEGSKA (reference sequence). The CDR3 sequence is 12 residues long. V was cut by 3 bases and J by 6 bases, with 11 bases left in between. CDR3 residues: CSASGRHAEAFF. DNA for the CDR3: TGCAGTGCTAGTGGAAGACACGCTGAAGCTTTCTTT.

This clonotype was picked up many times. V and J are TRBV5-5 and TRBJ2-2; 8 bases line up with TRBD1. The CDR3 has 16 residues. Trimming cost V 0 bases and J 3 bases; bases outside gene matches: 4. Germline lookup yields CDR1 SGHKS and CDR2 YYEKEE (reference sequence). DNA for the CDR3: TGTGCCAGCAGCTTGGGCGCAGGGGGCGACACCGGGGAGCTGTTTTTT. This sequence encodes CASSLGAGGDTGELFF. The full variable domain, its missing parts supplied by reference TRBV5-5 and TRBJ2-2, is DAGVTQSPTHLIKTRGQQVTLRCSPISGHKSVSWYQQVLGQGPQFIFQYYEKEERGRGNFPDRFSARQFPNYSSELNVNALLLGDSALYLCASSLGAGGDTGELFFGEGSRLTVL.

Many counts were recorded for this clonotype. V usage is TRBV20-1 and J usage is TRBJ2-1; no clear D. The CDR3 is 12 residues long. Trimming cost V 0 bases and J 5 bases, with 5 bases left between them. The germline CDR1 and CDR2 sequences are DFQATT and SNEGSKA (reference sequence). In nucleotides, the CDR3 is TGCAGTGCTAGAGACCTAAACAATGAGCAGTTCTTC. It yields the protein CSARDLNNEQFF.

This clonotype was seen at least ten times. This sequence joins TRBV7-7 and TRBJ2-5; TRBD1 is a possible D gene (6 bases). The germline V gene has CDR1 SSHAT and CDR2 FNYEAQ (reference sequence). CDR3 length equals 14 residues. The germline V and J ends were trimmed by 5 bases and 2 bases, with 12 bases remaining between them. CDR3 protein: CASSPDSVQETQYF. In nucleotides, the CDR3 is TGTGCCAGCAGCCCGGACAGCGTACAAGAGACCCAGTACTTC.

This clonotype was picked up many times. The chain links TRBV11-2 to TRBJ2-5, with D perhaps TRBD1 (6 bases). Germline V CDR1 and CDR2: SGHAT, FQNNGV. The CDR3 sequence is 14 residues long. With 4 bases removed from V and 0 bases from J, the gap between germline ends came to 9 bases. CDR3: CASSYRDNQETQYF. For the CDR3, the DNA is TGTGCCAGCAGCTACCGGGACAACCAAGAGACCCAGTACTTC.

This clonotype was seen repeatedly, ten times or more. The genes are TRBV5-1 and TRBJ1-1; D unresolved. V lost 2 bases, J lost 0 bases, and 14 bases lay in between. Germline assignment: CDR1 SGHRS and CDR2 YFSETQ. The CDR3 consists of 16 residues. CDR3 region: CASSFQPTLMNTEAFF. The CDR3 DNA follows: TGCGCCAGCAGCTTTCAGCCAACCCTTATGAACACTGAAGCTTTCTTT.

This clonotype was counted ten times or more. This chain uses TRBV12-3 or TRBV12-4 with TRBJ1-4; D not resolved. Trimming took 6 bases from V and 0 from J, leaving 8 bases between them. This CDR3 is 14 amino acids long. This CDR3 reads CASRPGSTNEKLFF. The CDR3 nucleotides are TGTGCCAGCAGACCTGGGTCAACTAATGAAAAACTGTTTTTT.

This clonotype was found many times. This rearrangement joins TRBV2 to TRBJ1-5; the match to TRBD1 covers 10 bases. From germline, CDR1 is SNHLY and CDR2 FYNNEI. The CDR3 totals 15 residues. V dropped 8 bases and J dropped 6; count of bases not matched to a gene: 10. This CDR3 is CASGGTGAMFQPQHF. For the CDR3, the DNA is TGTGCCAGCGGGGGGACAGGGGCTATGTTTCAGCCCCAGCATTTT.

This clonotype appeared many times. The CDR3 coding sequence is TGTGCCAGCAGCCAAGGACAGCACTATGGCTACACCTTC. Its translation: CASSQGQHYGYTF. This chain uses TRBV14 with TRBJ1-2; tentatively, D is TRBD1 (5 bases). This CDR3 comprises 13 residues. Trimming took off 1 base at V and 3 bases at J, with 6 bases between the two ends. CDR1 and CDR2 (germline): SGHDN, FVKESK. Filled out from reference TRBV14 and TRBJ1-2, the complete variable domain reads EAGVTQFPSHSVIEKGQTVTLRCDPISGHDNLYWYRRVMGKEIKFLLHFVKESKQDESGMPNNRFLAERTGGTYSTLKVQPAELEDSGVYFCASSQGQHYGYTFGSGTRLTVV.

This clonotype appeared many times. V is TRBV20-1 and J is TRBJ2-1; D remains unclear. Germline-derived CDR1 and CDR2 are DFQATT and SNEGSKA (reference sequence). CDR3 length: 11 residues. V lost 3 bases and J lost 4, with 4 bases in between. The CDR3 here is CSASGYNEQFF. The DNA of the CDR3 is TGCAGTGCTAGCGGGTACAATGAGCAGTTCTTC.

This clonotype was counted a few times. V and J are TRBV13 and TRBJ1-1; no clear D gene. The V and J ends lost 3 bases and 6 bases respectively, with 14 bases between them. Germline V CDR1 and CDR2: PRHDT, FYEKMQ (reference sequence). CDR3 length: 14 residues. CDR3: CASSFPLAAPEAFF. The CDR3 region has the DNA TGTGCCAGCAGCTTCCCCCTGGCCGCACCTGAAGCTTTCTTT.

This chain joins TRBV7-9 and TRBJ1-2; D is unclear. CDR1 and CDR2 (germline): SEHNR, FQNEAQ (reference sequence). Trimming took off 5 bases at V and 0 bases at J, with 19 bases between the two ends. This CDR3 is 17 amino acids long. CDR3 bases: TGTGCCAGCAGCCCGCCCCACGCGACGGTCGCTAACTATGGCTACACCTTC. Encoded protein: CASSPPHATVANYGYTF.

This clonotype was detected many times. The V call is TRBV30, the J call TRBJ1-1; D unresolved. V shed 4 bases and J shed 2 bases, with 11 bases lying between them. The CDR3 runs 13 residues. Germline CDR1 reads GTSNPN; CDR2 reads SVGIG (reference sequence). Here the CDR3 DNA reads TGTGCCTGGACGAGAGGTGGCAACACTGAAGCTTTCTTT. Translation: CAWTRGGNTEAFF.

This clonotype has at least ten counts. This sequence joins TRBV11-3 and TRBJ2-3; D might be TRBD2 (6 bases). Trimming took 3 bases from V and 6 from J, leaving 10 bases between them. Germline V gene lookup returns CDR1 SGHNT and CDR2 YENEEA. This CDR3 has 13 amino acids. Written as DNA, the CDR3 is TGTGCCAGCAGCTTCAACGGAGGGGATACGCAGTATTTT. Translated: CASSFNGGDTQYF.

This chain joins TRBV5-6 and TRBJ2-1; TRBD1 agrees at 11 bases. There are 15 residues in the CDR3. J gave up 7 bases and V 2 bases, and 5 bases lay outside the gene matches. CDR1 and CDR2 from the germline V gene are SGHDT and YYEEEE. CDR3 region: CASSFTGTGGNEQFF. CDR3 nucleotides: TGTGCCAGCAGCTTTACCGGGACAGGGGGGAATGAGCAGTTCTTC.